The 5 T cell receptor beta chains below come from one sample, sequenced in a study of PD-L1 blockade in urothelial cancer (dated by TCRdb to 2015 to 2018). The library came from the immunoSEQ multiplex PCR assay. Imported from immuneACCESS, the table was reduced by TCRdb to in-frame sequences with V and J called. These copies leave out some clones; in studies compared against another copy, an unresolved V gene accounts for under half, and the cause of the remainder is not known. In this sample the table shows 30,000 to 40,000 clones, about 86% of which occur a single time. The ten largest clonotypes hold roughly a sixth of the sample. The material sequenced was PBMCs, taken around atezolizumab (anti-PD-L1) treatment. These receptors all come from a man between 60 and 70 years old with urothelial cancer.

V is TRBV7-2 and J is TRBJ2-7; D is perhaps TRBD1 (6 bases). V was trimmed by 1 base and J by 2 bases, leaving 15 bases between them. The germline V gene has CDR1 SGHTA and CDR2 FQGNSA. The CDR3 has 16 amino acids. The CDR3 sequence: CASSLDRDRMAYEQYF. In nucleotides, the CDR3 is TGTGCCAGCAGCTTAGATCGTGACAGGATGGCCTACGAGCAGTACTTC. The complete variable domain, with remaining parts taken from reference TRBV7-2 and TRBJ2-7, reads GAGVSQSPSNKVTEKGKDVELRCDPISGHTALYWYRQSLGQGLEFLIYFQGNSAPDKSGLPSDRFSAERTGGSVSTLTIQRTQQEDSAVYLCASSLDRDRMAYEQYFGPGTRLTVT.

This chain uses TRBV5-6 with TRBJ2-3, with 8 bases that match TRBD2. This CDR3 is 15 amino acids long. The germline V gene encodes CDR1 SGHDT and CDR2 YYEEEE. Losses at the gene ends were 0 bases for V and 2 bases for J; bases not matched to a gene: 2. This CDR3 reads CASSLGGGPTDTQYF. The CDR3 coding sequence is TGTGCCAGCAGCTTGGGCGGGGGGCCCACAGATACGCAGTATTTT.

The rearrangement links TRBV5-6 to TRBJ1-1; D is unresolved. With 2 bases removed from V and 4 bases from J, the gap between germline ends came to 6 bases. The CDR3 sequence is 12 residues long. Germline values: CDR1 SGHDT, CDR2 YYEEEE. The CDR3 DNA reads TGTGCCAGCAGCTTACAGTCCACTGAAGCTTTCTTT. Residues: CASSLQSTEAFF. The full variable domain, its missing parts supplied by reference TRBV5-6 and TRBJ1-1, is DAGVTQSPTHLIKTRGQQVTLRCSPKSGHDTVSWYQQALGQGPQFIFQYYEEEERQRGNFPDRFSGHQFPNYSSELNVNALLLGDSALYLCASSLQSTEAFFGQGTRLTVV.

This rearrangement joins TRBV7-6 to TRBJ2-7; 9 bases agree with TRBD1. V shed 1 base, J shed 6 bases, and the junction held 1 base outside the gene matches. The CDR3 runs 13 residues. Per the germline V gene, CDR1 is SGHVS and CDR2 is FNYEAQ. The chain's CDR3 is CASSLGDRVEQYF. The CDR3 DNA reads TGTGCCAGCAGCTTAGGGGACAGGGTCGAGCAGTACTTC.

CDR3 in DNA: TGTGCCAGCAGCCTTGGACAGGGGTCAGATACGCAGTATTTT. This gives the protein CASSLGQGSDTQYF. This rearrangement joins TRBV7-2 to TRBJ2-3, with 9 bases identical to TRBD1. V dropped 5 bases and J dropped 4; count of bases not matched to a gene: 4. Germline V gene lookup returns CDR1 SGHTA and CDR2 FQGNSA. The CDR3 has 14 amino acids.